Reported below is one TCR beta chain. These data come from a study of T cell changes during pregnancy in multiple sclerosis. The CDR3 runs 14 residues. Between the trimmed V and J ends, which lost 2 bases and 2 bases, there was a span of 11 bases. Germline-derived CDR1 and CDR2 are SGDLS and YYNGEE. Assay: immunoSEQ multiplex PCR; the TCRdb copy retains only in-frame clones and omits some. This sample has approximately 30,000 clones; roughly 89% occur once, and the top ten carry 3.5% to 5%. The TCR was taken from a female donor in good health, enrolled as a control in a pregnancy study. The material was CD8+ T cells from peripheral blood mononuclear cells, obtained in the second trimester of pregnancy. This chain links TRBV9 with TRBJ2-7, with D possibly TRBD2 on 6 matching bases. The CDR3: CASSVRDWAYEQYF. In DNA, the CDR3 is TGTGCCAGCAGCGTCCGGGACTGGGCCTACGAGCAGTACTTC.